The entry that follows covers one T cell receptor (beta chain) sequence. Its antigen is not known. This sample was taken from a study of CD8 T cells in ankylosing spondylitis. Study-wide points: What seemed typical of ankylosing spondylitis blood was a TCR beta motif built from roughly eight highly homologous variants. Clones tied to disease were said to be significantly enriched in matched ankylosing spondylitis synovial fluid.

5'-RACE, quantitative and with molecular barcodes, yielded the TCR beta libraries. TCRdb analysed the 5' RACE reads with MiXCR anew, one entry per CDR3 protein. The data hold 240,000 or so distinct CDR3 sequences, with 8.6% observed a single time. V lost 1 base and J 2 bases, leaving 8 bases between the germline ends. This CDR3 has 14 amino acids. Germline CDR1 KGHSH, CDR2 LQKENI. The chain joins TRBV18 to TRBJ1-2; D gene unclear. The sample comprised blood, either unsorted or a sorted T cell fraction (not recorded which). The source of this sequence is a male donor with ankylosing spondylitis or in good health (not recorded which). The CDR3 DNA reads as TGTGCCAGCTCACCACAGGCGCGGAACTATGGCTACACCTTC. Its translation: CASSPQARNYGYTF.